These 20 T cell receptor beta chains came from one sample sequenced in a study of blood T cell repertoires in COVID-19. TCRdb's table, derived via immunoSEQ multiplex PCR, lists solely in-frame clones and lacks some. The profile shows around 100,000 clones, 85% to 90% of them singletons. The source material was peripheral blood. The receptors were sampled from a human donor in a cohort sampled during active COVID-19.

The V and J genes are TRBV6-5 and TRBJ2-7; 7 bases are a match to TRBD1. The CDR3 loop spans 15 amino acids. The trim removed 0 bases at V and 4 bases at J, leaving 6 bases unmatched. Per the germline V gene, CDR1 is MNHEY and CDR2 is SVGAGI. DNA for the CDR3: TGTGCCAGCAGTTACTCGCGACAGGGTGTATACGAGCAGTACTTC. As protein: CASSYSRQGVYEQYF.

The chain joins TRBV5-1 to TRBJ2-7; 7 bases align to TRBD1. The CDR3 covers 15 residues. Per germline, CDR1 SGHRS and CDR2 YFSETQ. The V segment lost 5 bases and the J segment 0 bases; nucleotides outside the gene matches: 8. CDR3: CASRLGTVSSYEQYF. CDR3 nucleotides: TGCGCCAGCAGACTCGGGACAGTATCCTCCTACGAGCAGTACTTC.

The chain couples TRBV7-2 to TRBJ1-1; D not certain. The CDR3 length is 13 residues. Looked up from germline, CDR1 is SGHTA and CDR2 is FQGNSA. V was cut by 5 bases and J by 0 bases, with 7 bases left in between. DNA for the CDR3: TGTGCCAGCAGCAGGAGAATGAACACTGAAGCTTTCTTT. It is translated as CASSRRMNTEAFF. Looking up the rest from reference TRBV7-2 and TRBJ1-1 gives the full variable domain: GAGVSQSPSNKVTEKGKDVELRCDPISGHTALYWYRQSLGQGLEFLIYFQGNSAPDKSGLPSDRFSAERTGGSVSTLTIQRTQQEDSAVYLCASSRRMNTEAFFGQGTRLTVV.

This sequence joins TRBV5-4 and TRBJ1-6; no firm D call. This CDR3 is built from 13 residues. Germline loops: CDR1 SGHNT, CDR2 YYREEE (reference sequence). The V end was cut by 6 bases, the J end by 7 bases, with 11 bases between. CDR3 sequence (DNA): TGTGCCAGCACATTGGGCGACAATTCACCCCTCCACTTT. Amino acid sequence: CASTLGDNSPLHF.

The V and J genes are TRBV2 and TRBJ2-7; 8 nucleotides agree with TRBD1. The CDR3 has 14 residues. Germline V gene sequence: CDR1 SNHLY, CDR2 FYNNEI. Trimming cost V 4 bases and J 3 bases; bases outside gene matches: 5. Here the CDR3 DNA reads TGTGCCAGCAGTGGCCGGGACAGGCTCTACGAGCAGTACTTC. This translates into CASSGRDRLYEQYF.

The rearrangement links TRBV6-5 to TRBJ1-5; 8 positions agree with TRBD1. The CDR3 loop spans 13 amino acids. The germline V gene encodes CDR1 MNHEY and CDR2 SVGAGI. V shed 4 bases and J 7 bases; nucleotides not matched to a gene: 3. CDR3 sequence: CASSFAGGQPQHF. CDR3 DNA: TGTGCCAGCAGTTTTGCAGGGGGCCAGCCCCAGCATTTT.

This chain connects TRBV12-3 or TRBV12-4 to TRBJ1-2, with 8 bases that match TRBD1. This CDR3 has 13 amino acids. V shed 6 bases, J shed 7 bases, and the junction held 7 bases outside the gene matches. This chain's CDR3 is CASSLTGARGYTF. CDR3 sequence (DNA): TGTGCCAGCAGCCTGACAGGGGCACGTGGCTACACCTTC.

The chain uses TRBV5-8 and TRBJ1-1, with 7 bases identical to TRBD1. The CDR3 covers 13 residues. The germline V gene has CDR1 SGHTS and CDR2 YDEGEE. V dropped 2 bases and J dropped 3; count of bases not matched to a gene: 1. The chain's CDR3 is CASSLQGYTEAFF. The CDR3 coding sequence is TGTGCCAGCAGCTTACAGGGGTACACTGAAGCTTTCTTT. The full variable domain, with the rest looked up from reference TRBV5-8 and TRBJ1-1, is EAGVTQSPTHLIKTRGQQATLRCSPISGHTSVYWYQQALGLGLQFLLWYDEGEERNRGNFPPRFSGRQFPNYSSELNVNALELEDSALYLCASSLQGYTEAFFGQGTRLTVV.

In its sample, this clone was seen once. This sequence joins TRBV2 and TRBJ2-3, with 8 bases lining up with TRBD2. The V and J ends lost 4 bases and 2 bases, in that order; junction bases with no gene match: 5. The CDR3 extends over 15 amino acids. The germline V gene encodes CDR1 SNHLY and CDR2 FYNNEI. CDR3 sequence (DNA): TGTGCCAGCAGTGTTCAGCGGGGGCCCACAGATACGCAGTATTTT. It is translated as CASSVQRGPTDTQYF. The variable domain in full, completed from reference TRBV2 and TRBJ2-3, reads EPEVTQTPSHQVTQMGQEVILRCVPISNHLYFYWYRQILGQKVEFLVSFYNNEISEKSEIFDDQFSVERPDGSNFTLKIRSTKLEDSAMYFCASSVQRGPTDTQYFGPGTRLTVL.

This chain uses TRBV28 with TRBJ2-5; D call uncertain. Looked up from germline, CDR1 is MDHEN and CDR2 is SYDVKM. This CDR3 is 12 amino acids long. V gave up 5 bases and J gave up 3 bases, with 7 bases separating them. CDR3 sequence (DNA): TGTGCCAGCAGTCCCCACAAAGAGACCCAGTACTTC. Protein product: CASSPHKETQYF.

The V call is TRBV5-4, the J call TRBJ2-7; the D gene is possibly TRBD1 (5 bases). Per the germline V gene, CDR1 is SGHNT and CDR2 is YYREEE (reference sequence). V was cut by 5 bases and J by 6 bases, with 12 bases left in between. The CDR3 runs 12 residues. CDR3 coding DNA: TGTGCCAGCAGAGATCAGGGAAGCGAGCAGTACTTC. This sequence encodes CASRDQGSEQYF.

The chain links TRBV24-1 to TRBJ2-5, with TRBD1 matching over 7 bases. V trimming: 3 bases; J trimming: 3 bases; junction bases outside the gene matches: 6. Germline V gene sequence: CDR1 KGHDR, CDR2 SFDVKD. This CDR3 is 15 amino acids long. The CDR3 sequence is CATSDTVRGKETQYF. The CDR3 coding sequence is TGTGCCACCAGTGATACCGTCAGGGGGAAAGAGACCCAGTACTTC.

This clone was observed a few times. The rearrangement uses TRBV10-3 and TRBJ1-2; D uncertain. V was cut by 2 bases and J by 4 bases, with 5 bases left in between. The CDR3 is made up of 12 amino acids. Germline CDR1 is ENHRY and CDR2 is SYGVKD. CDR3 residues: CAISEEGYGYTF. The CDR3 DNA reads as TGTGCCATCAGTGAGGAGGGCTATGGCTACACCTTC.

V and J are TRBV2 and TRBJ2-5, with D unclear. V was shortened by 4 bases and J by 3 bases, with 3 bases between the two germline ends. Germline-derived CDR1 and CDR2 are SNHLY and FYNNEI. The CDR3 has 11 residues. CDR3 in amino acids: CASSVKETQYF. In DNA, the CDR3 is TGTGCCAGCAGTGTTAAAGAGACCCAGTACTTC.

The chain uses TRBV27 and TRBJ2-7; possibly TRBD2 for D (6 bases). The CDR3 sequence is 18 residues long. CDR1 and CDR2 from the germline V gene are MNHEY and SMNVEV (reference sequence). V lost 7 bases to trimming and J lost 1 base, with 26 bases between them. CDR3 sequence reads: CASMGRRGSTHRSYEQYF. The DNA for the CDR3 is TGTGCCAGCATGGGGCGGAGGGGCTCAACCCATCGGTCCTACGAGCAGTACTTC.

In its sample, this clone was seen many times. The rearrangement links TRBV6-6 to TRBJ1-6; the match to TRBD1 covers 7 bases. The germline V gene encodes CDR1 MNHNY and CDR2 SVGAGI (reference sequence). J lost 6 bases, V lost 6 bases, and 5 bases had no gene match. This CDR3 has 14 amino acids. The CDR3 DNA is TGTGCCAGCAGCCAAACAGGGGTTAATTCACCCCTCCACTTT. It encodes CASSQTGVNSPLHF.

The chain recombines TRBV18 with TRBJ1-1; TRBD1 matches at 9 bases. Germline CDR1 and CDR2: KGHSH and LQKENI. With V trimmed by 3 bases and J by 6 bases, 5 bases remained unmatched. This CDR3 spans 14 amino acids. In DNA form, the CDR3 reads TGTGCCAGCTCACCGACGGGACAGGGAGCTGAAGCTTTCTTT. Translating gives CASSPTGQGAEAFF.

The V call is TRBV6-6, the J call TRBJ1-4; D is undetermined. The CDR3 is made up of 13 amino acids. CDR1 is MNHNY, CDR2 SVGAGI, per germline (reference sequence). V dropped 4 bases and J dropped 6 bases, with 9 bases sitting between them. CDR3 bases: TGTGCCAGCAGTTTCTGGGCAGATGAAAAACTGTTTTTT. Protein: CASSFWADEKLFF.

This clone was observed a single time. This chain links TRBV3-1 (or the pseudogene TRBV3-2) with TRBJ2-7; perhaps TRBD1 as D (6 bases). The CDR3 loop spans 14 amino acids. The V gene's germline CDR1 is LGHDT and CDR2 YNNKEL (reference sequence). V lost 1 base to trimming and J lost 0 bases, with 7 bases between them. Here the CDR3 reads CASSQVDSSYEQYF. As DNA, the CDR3 is TGTGCCAGCAGCCAAGTGGACAGCTCCTACGAGCAGTACTTC.

The chain uses TRBV29-1 and TRBJ1-5; D is perhaps TRBD1 (6 bases). The CDR3 has 13 residues. Germline-derived CDR1 and CDR2 are SQVTM and ANQGSEA. Trimming shortened V by 5 bases and J by 7 bases, and 15 bases separated the two germline ends. The CDR3 DNA is TGCAGCGTTTTAACAGGGTGGGGACAGCCCCAGCATTTT. Protein product: CSVLTGWGQPQHF.